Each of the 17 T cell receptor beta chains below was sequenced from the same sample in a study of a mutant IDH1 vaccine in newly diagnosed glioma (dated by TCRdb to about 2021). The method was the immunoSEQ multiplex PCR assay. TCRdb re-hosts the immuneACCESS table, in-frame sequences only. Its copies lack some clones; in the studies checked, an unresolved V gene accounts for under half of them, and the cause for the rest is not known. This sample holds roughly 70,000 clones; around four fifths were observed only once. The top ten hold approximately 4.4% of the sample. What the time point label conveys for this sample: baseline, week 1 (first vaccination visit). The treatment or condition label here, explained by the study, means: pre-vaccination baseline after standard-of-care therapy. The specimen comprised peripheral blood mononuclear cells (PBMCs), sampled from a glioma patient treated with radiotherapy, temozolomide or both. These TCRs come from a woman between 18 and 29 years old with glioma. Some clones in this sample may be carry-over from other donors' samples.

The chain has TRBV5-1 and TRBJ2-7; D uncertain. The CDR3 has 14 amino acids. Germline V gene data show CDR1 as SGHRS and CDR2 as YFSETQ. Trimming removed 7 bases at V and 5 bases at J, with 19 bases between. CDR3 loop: CASGPVGLKDEQYF. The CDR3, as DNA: TGCGCCAGCGGTCCGGTTGGCTTGAAGGACGAGCAGTACTTC. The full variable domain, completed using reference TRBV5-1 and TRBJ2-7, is KAGVTQTPRYLIKTRGQQVTLSCSPISGHRSVSWYQQTPGQGLQFLFEYFSETQRNKGNFPGRFSGRQFSNSRSEMNVSTLELGDSALYLCASGPVGLKDEQYFGPGTRLTVT.

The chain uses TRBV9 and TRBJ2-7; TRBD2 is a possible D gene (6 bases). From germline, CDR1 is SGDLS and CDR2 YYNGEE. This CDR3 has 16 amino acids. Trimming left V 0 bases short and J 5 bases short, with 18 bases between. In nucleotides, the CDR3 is TGTGCCAGCAGCGTAGGGGGGGAGGCAGGGCCCGACGAGCAGTACTTC. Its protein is CASSVGGEAGPDEQYF.

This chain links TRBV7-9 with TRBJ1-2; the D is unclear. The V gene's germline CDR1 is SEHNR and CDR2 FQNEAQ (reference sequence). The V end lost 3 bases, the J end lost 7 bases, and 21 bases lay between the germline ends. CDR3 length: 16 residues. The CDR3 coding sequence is TGTGCCAGCAGCTTTGGTCGCCTGGGAGTCAGGTCTGGCTACACCTTC. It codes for CASSFGRLGVRSGYTF.

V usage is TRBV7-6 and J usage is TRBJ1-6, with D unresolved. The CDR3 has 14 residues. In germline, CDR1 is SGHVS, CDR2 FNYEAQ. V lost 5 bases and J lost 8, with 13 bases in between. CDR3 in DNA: TGTGCCAGCAGCCACGAAAGCCAGGATTCACCCCTCCACTTT. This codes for CASSHESQDSPLHF. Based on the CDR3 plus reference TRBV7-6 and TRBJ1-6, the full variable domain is GAGVSQSPRYKVTKRGQDVALRCDPISGHVSLYWYRQALGQGPEFLTYFNYEAQQDKSGLPNDRFSAERPEGSISTLTIQRTEQRDSAMYRCASSHESQDSPLHFGNGTRLTVT.

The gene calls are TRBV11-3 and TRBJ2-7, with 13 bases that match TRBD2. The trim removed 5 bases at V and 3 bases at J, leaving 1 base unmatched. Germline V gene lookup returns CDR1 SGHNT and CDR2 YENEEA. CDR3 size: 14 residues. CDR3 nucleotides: TGTGCCAGCAGCAGGACTAGCGGGAGCTACGAGCAGTACTTC. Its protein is CASSRTSGSYEQYF.

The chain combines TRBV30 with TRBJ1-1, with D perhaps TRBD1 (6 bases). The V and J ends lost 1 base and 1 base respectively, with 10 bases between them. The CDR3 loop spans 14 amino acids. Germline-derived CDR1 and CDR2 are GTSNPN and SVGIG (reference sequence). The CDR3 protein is CAWSAGRGNTEAFF. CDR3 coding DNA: TGTGCCTGGAGTGCGGGCAGGGGGAACACTGAAGCTTTCTTT.

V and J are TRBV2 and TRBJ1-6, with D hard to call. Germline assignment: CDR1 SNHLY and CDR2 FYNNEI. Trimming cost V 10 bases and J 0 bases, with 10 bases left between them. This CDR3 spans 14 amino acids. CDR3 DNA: TGTGCCACCATGGGGAGCTCCTATAATTCACCCCTCCACTTT. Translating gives CATMGSSYNSPLHF.

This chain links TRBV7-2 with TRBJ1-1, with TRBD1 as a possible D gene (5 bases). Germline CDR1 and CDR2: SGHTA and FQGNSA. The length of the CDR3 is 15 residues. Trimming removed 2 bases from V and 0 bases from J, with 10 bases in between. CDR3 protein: CASSLLAGMNTEAFF. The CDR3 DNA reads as TGTGCCAGCAGCTTATTAGCAGGGATGAACACTGAAGCTTTCTTT.

CDR3 DNA sequence: TGTGCCAGCAGTTTCTCCGTTACCGGGGAGCTGTTTTTT. It specifies CASSFSVTGELFF. V gene TRBV6-5 combines with J gene TRBJ2-2; no clear D gene. The CDR3 has 13 residues. The germline V gene has CDR1 MNHEY and CDR2 SVGAGI. Deletions cut 4 bases from V and 5 bases from J, with 8 bases between.

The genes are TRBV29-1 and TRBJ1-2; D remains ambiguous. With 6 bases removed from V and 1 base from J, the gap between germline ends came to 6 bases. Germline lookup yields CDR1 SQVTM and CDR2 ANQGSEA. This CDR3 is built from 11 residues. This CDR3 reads CSVWHNYGYTF. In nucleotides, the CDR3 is TGCAGCGTGTGGCATAACTATGGCTACACCTTC.

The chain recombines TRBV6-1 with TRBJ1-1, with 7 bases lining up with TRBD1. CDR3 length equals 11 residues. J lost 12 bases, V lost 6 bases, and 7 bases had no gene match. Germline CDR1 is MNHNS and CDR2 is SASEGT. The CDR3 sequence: CASREGAGSFF. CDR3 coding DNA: TGTGCCAGCAGGGAGGGGGCCGGATCTTTCTTT.

Here the CDR3 reads CASSSTVNTEAFF. The CDR3 bases are TGTGCCAGCAGCTCAACAGTGAACACTGAAGCTTTCTTT. The rearrangement joins TRBV5-4 to TRBJ1-1, with D hard to call. Trimming pared 3 bases from V and 0 bases from J, leaving 6 bases between. The V gene's germline CDR1 is SGHNT and CDR2 YYREEE (reference sequence). This CDR3 region has 13 residues. The full variable domain, in which reference TRBV5-4 and TRBJ1-1 provide the parts outside the CDR3, is ETGVTQSPTHLIKTRGQQVTLRCSSQSGHNTVSWYQQALGQGPQFIFQYYREEENGRGNFPPRFSGLQFPNYSSELNVNALELDDSALYLCASSSTVNTEAFFGQGTRLTVV.

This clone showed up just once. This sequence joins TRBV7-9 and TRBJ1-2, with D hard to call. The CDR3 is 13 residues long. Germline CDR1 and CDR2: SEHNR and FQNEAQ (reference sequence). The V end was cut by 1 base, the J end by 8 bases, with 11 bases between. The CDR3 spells CASSLEAGRGYTF. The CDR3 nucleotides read TGTGCCAGCAGCTTAGAGGCAGGACGGGGCTACACCTTC.

CDR3 nucleotides: TGTGCCAGCAGCTTAGCACTAGCAAATACTCAAGAGACCCAGTACTTC. This gives the protein CASSLALANTQETQYF. The chain carries TRBV7-2 and TRBJ2-5, with D possibly being TRBD2 (6 bases). Trimming removed 0 bases from V and 2 bases from J, with 13 bases in between. The CDR3 is 16 residues long. Looked up from germline, CDR1 is SGHTA and CDR2 is FQGNSA.

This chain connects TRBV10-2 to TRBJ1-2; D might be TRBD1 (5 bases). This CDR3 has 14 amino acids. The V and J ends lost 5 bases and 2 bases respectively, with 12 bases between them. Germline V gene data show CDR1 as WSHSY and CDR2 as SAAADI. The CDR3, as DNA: TGCGCCAGCAGTAGTGGGGCCGGAAACTATGGCTACACCTTC. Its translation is CASSSGAGNYGYTF.

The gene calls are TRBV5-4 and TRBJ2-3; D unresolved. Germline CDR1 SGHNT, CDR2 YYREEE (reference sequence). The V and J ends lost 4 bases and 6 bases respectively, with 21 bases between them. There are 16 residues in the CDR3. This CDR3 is CASSIPGRDHGDTQYF. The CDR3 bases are TGTGCCAGCAGCATTCCCGGACGCGATCACGGGGATACGCAGTATTTT.

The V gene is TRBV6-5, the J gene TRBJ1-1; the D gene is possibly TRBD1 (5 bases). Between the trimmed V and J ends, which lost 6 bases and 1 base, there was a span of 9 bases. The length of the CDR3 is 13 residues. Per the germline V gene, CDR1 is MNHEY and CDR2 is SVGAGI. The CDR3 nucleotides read TGTGCCAGCAGGGGGACTCAGAACACTGAAGCTTTCTTT. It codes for CASRGTQNTEAFF.